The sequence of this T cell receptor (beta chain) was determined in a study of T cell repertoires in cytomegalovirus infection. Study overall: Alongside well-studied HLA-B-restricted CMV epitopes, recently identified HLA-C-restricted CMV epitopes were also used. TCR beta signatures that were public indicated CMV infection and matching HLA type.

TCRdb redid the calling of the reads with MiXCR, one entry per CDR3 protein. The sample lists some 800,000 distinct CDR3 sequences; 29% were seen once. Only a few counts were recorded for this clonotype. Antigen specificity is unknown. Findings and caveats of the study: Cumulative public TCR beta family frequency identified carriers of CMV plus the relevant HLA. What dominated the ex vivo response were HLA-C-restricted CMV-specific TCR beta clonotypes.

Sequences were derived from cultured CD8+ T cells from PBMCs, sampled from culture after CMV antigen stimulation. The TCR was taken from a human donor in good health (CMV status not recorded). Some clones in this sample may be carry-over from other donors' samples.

In nucleotides, the CDR3 is TGCGCCAGCAGCCAAGATCTTCGCTTCAATGAGCAGTTCTTC. Its translation is CASSQDLRFNEQFF. The chain combines TRBV4-3 with TRBJ2-1; D gene uncertain. Germline V gene lookup returns CDR1 LGHNA and CDR2 YSLEER. Trimming shortened V by 0 bases and J by 6 bases, and 9 bases separated the two germline ends. The CDR3 extends over 14 amino acids.